This T cell receptor (beta chain) stems from a study of early T cells in non-severe SARS-CoV-2 infection. Study summary: Chains were not paired, and sequencing was done on bulk RNA from unsorted whole blood.

This clonotype was counted many times. Unique molecular identifier tags were affixed to discrete cDNA molecules. Each CDR3 protein is one row after TCRdb ran MiXCR on the 5' RACE reads. The data hold 65,000 to 75,000 distinct CDR3 sequences, with approximately 10% observed a single time. V shed 8 bases and J 4 bases; nucleotides not matched to a gene: 5. Germline CDR1 MNHEY, CDR2 SVGAGI. The CDR3 is 14 amino acids. This clonotype originated in an adult who was a healthcare worker with PCR-confirmed SARS-CoV-2 infection or an uninfected control (not recorded which). The V gene is TRBV6-5, the J gene TRBJ2-6, with 7 bases that match TRBD2. The material sequenced was whole blood. The CDR3 coding sequence is TGTGCCAGCCGGGAGGCGTCGGGGGCCAACGTCCTGACTTTC. Its translation is CASREASGANVLTF.